This is a list of T cell receptor beta chains from one sample in a study of T cells in localized non-small cell lung cancer. This table comes from immunoSEQ multiplex PCR, and its TCRdb copy is limited to in-frame clones, with some not included. The repertoire holds some 20,000 clones, with approximately 90% as singletons. This material consisted of peripheral blood, taken before any cancer treatment. These receptors were obtained from a woman aged 35 to 69 with stage I lung adenocarcinoma. Each CDR3 is given with its conserved first and last residue. A D gene is named only where the DNA matches it firmly. Clone size is stated in some rows and not others, as once, few, many or a class when expanded.

TRBJ2-1 TRBD2 TRBV5-5 - 16 CASSSLAGGWGNEQFF TGTGCCAGCAGCTCCTTAGCGGGAGGGTGGGGCAATGAGCAGTTCTTC
TRBJ2-1 TRBD1 TRBV7-9 once 12 CASSFDREKQFF TGTGCCAGCAGCTTTGACAGGGAAAAGCAGTTCTTC
TRBJ1-2 - TRBV7-9 - 12 CASSSGDYGYTF TGTGCCAGCAGCTCGGGGGACTATGGCTACACCTTC
TRBJ1-5 - TRBV15 - 16 CATSSGRTVGNQPQHF TGTGCCACCAGCAGCGGACGGACGGTTGGCAATCAGCCCCAGCATTTT
TRBJ2-7 TRBD1 TRBV7-6 - 15 CASSAGTGPPYEQYF TGTGCCAGCAGCGCCGGGACAGGACCCCCCTACGAGCAGTACTTC
TRBJ1-4 - TRBV28 - 11 CASTEMGKLFF TGTGCCAGCACTGAGATGGGAAAACTGTTTTTT
TRBJ2-5 TRBD2 TRBV7-9 - 18 CASSLDRRSGRSLETQYF TGTGCCAGCAGCTTAGACCGAAGGAGCGGGAGATCTCTTGAGACCCAGTACTTC
TRBJ2-5 TRBD1 TRBV7-2 - 16 CASSSRKGATPWEQYF TGTGCCAGCAGCTCGCGCAAGGGGGCAACTCCGTGGGAGCAGTACTTC
TRBJ2-4 TRBD2 TRBV29-1 - 13 CSVGGLAGDIQYF TGCAGCGTTGGGGGACTAGCGGGTGACATTCAGTACTTC
TRBJ2-6 - TRBV9 few 14 CASSPRPGANVLTF TGTGCCAGCAGCCCCCGGCCCGGGGCCAACGTCCTGACTTTC
TRBJ2-2 - TRBV19 - 15 CASSMSLASAGELFF TGTGCCAGTAGTATGTCGCTAGCGTCGGCGGGGGAGCTGTTTTTT
TRBJ1-2 - TRBV11-3 - 15 CASSSDSAAPYGYTF TGTGCCAGCAGCTCGGACAGCGCCGCCCCATATGGCTACACCTTC
TRBJ2-5 - TRBV18 once 13 CASSPGGEETQYF TGTGCCAGCTCACCAGGAGGGGAAGAGACCCAGTACTTC
TRBJ1-5 - TRBV30 - 12 CAWSNPGRPQHF TGTGCCTGGAGTAACCCAGGTAGGCCCCAGCATTTT
TRBJ2-2 - TRBV2 - 18 CASSEGLRGWENTGELFF TGTGCCAGCAGTGAAGGACTTAGGGGCTGGGAGAACACCGGGGAGCTGTTTTTT
TRBJ2-5 TRBD1 TRBV7-2 - 13 CASSPGTGETQYF TGTGCCAGCAGCCCCGGGACAGGGGAGACCCAGTACTTC
TRBJ2-1 TRBD2 TRBV5-4 - 17 CASSLHLGTKGANEQFF TGTGCCAGCAGCCTTCACCTCGGGACTAAAGGGGCCAATGAGCAGTTCTTC
TRBJ2-1 TRBD1 TRBV18 once 15 CATSWARTGGNEQFF TGTGCCACCTCCTGGGCTAGGACAGGGGGGAATGAGCAGTTCTTC
TRBJ1-2 TRBD1 TRBV28 - 15 CASSSGGTGNYGYTF TGTGCCAGCAGTTCGGGGGGGACAGGGAACTATGGCTACACCTTC
TRBJ1-2 - TRBV6-1 - 13 CASIEQGNYGYTF TGTGCCAGCATCGAACAGGGTAACTATGGCTACACCTTC
TRBJ2-1 TRBD2 TRBV5-4 - 16 CASSPVGGGRYNEQFF TGTGCCAGCAGCCCGGTTGGGGGCGGGAGGTACAATGAGCAGTTCTTC
TRBJ1-5 - TRBV28 - 15 CASSLFRGAHQPQHF TGTGCCAGCAGTTTATTTCGGGGAGCCCATCAGCCCCAGCATTTT
TRBJ1-1 - TRBV28 - 15 CASSLSQGISTEAFF TGTGCCAGCAGTTTATCCCAGGGGATATCCACTGAAGCTTTCTTT
TRBJ2-3 - TRBV27 once 15 CASSSGRVSTDTQYF TGTGCCAGCAGTTCGGGCAGAGTTAGCACAGATACGCAGTATTTT
TRBJ1-1 - TRBV7-2 - 16 CASSLGAGLMNTEAFF TGTGCCAGCAGCTTAGGGGCAGGGCTTATGAACACTGAAGCTTTCTTT
TRBJ2-3 - TRBV20-1 - 11 CSARDGNTQYF TGCAGTGCTAGAGATGGAAATACGCAGTATTTT